This T cell receptor (beta chain) was sequenced in a study of cytomegalovirus exposure and HLA in healthy donors. 13 Jbeta primers and 60 Vbeta primers were used for the PCR. The protocol was immunoSEQ multiplex PCR, while the TCRdb copy is restricted to in-frame clones and leaves out a portion. The sample has 100,000 to 150,000 clones, approximately 8.7% seen once. The CDR3 has 13 amino acids. CDR1 and CDR2 from the germline V gene are SGHDT and YYEEEE. Trimming stripped 3 bases from V and 2 bases from J, with 6 bases between. This clone has only a few counts. This clonotype originated in a man aged 40-55 years in good health and CMV-seronegative. The sample taken for sequencing was PBMCs. The chain employs TRBV5-6 and TRBJ1-5, with a possible D match to TRBD1 (6 bases). The CDR3 sequence: CASSYRGNQPQHF. The CDR3 region has the DNA TGTGCCAGCAGCTACAGGGGCAATCAGCCCCAGCATTTT.